This T cell receptor (beta chain) was recorded in a study of blood T cell repertoires in COVID-19. Overall study: From the United States, Italy and Spain came samples of acute and convalescent COVID-19. Nucleic acid was either cDNA or gDNA, and it came from T cells, B-cell-depleted T cells, or PBMCs.

As handled by the study authors: Amplification of reference gene primers was used by the study to estimate nucleated cell counts. Measured with immunoSEQ multiplex PCR; TCRdb has only the in-frame clones, and not every one. The DNA was the basis for D and trimming; V, J and clone size are from that table. The sample lists 150,000 to 200,000 clones; roughly 80% were seen once. The sequence came from a woman in her twenties or thirties with acute or convalescent COVID-19. Specimen: peripheral blood.

The CDR3 loop reads CASSEGGQGGETQYF. The CDR3 coding sequence is TGTGCCAGCAGTGAGGGGGGACAGGGTGGAGAGACCCAGTACTTC. J is TRBJ2-5 and V is TRBV6-1, with 9 bases identical to TRBD1. The germline V gene has CDR1 MNHNS and CDR2 SASEGT. Trimming removed 3 bases from V and 4 bases from J; junction bases left unmatched: 6. This CDR3 has 15 residues.